This T cell receptor (beta chain) appears in the sequencing data of a study of identical twins. General study results and limits: Invariant populations such as MAIT and iNKT cells could partly muddle zero-insertion analyses.

As regards this clonotype: Its antigen remains unidentified.

Template switching added a universal primer site; cDNA carried unique molecular identifiers. TCRdb used MiXCR to reprocess the 5' RACE reads, holding one entry per CDR3 protein. This table has roughly 630,000 distinct CDR3 sequences, 7.1% appearing once. Unmatched junction bases numbered 3, after V lost 5 bases and J lost 0 bases. The CDR3 spans 15 residues. The germline V gene encodes CDR1 KGHDR and CDR2 SFDVKD. These same records also appear under a second study, on yellow fever vaccine responses in identical twins.

Sequencing was done on a sample of PBMCs. V usage is TRBV24-1 and J usage is TRBJ2-1, with 7 positions matching TRBD2. This sequence originates from a young woman in good health. CDR3 DNA sequence: TGTGCCACCAGTGCGGGCGGGAGCTCCTACAATGAGCAGTTCTTC. This codes for CATSAGGSSYNEQFF.